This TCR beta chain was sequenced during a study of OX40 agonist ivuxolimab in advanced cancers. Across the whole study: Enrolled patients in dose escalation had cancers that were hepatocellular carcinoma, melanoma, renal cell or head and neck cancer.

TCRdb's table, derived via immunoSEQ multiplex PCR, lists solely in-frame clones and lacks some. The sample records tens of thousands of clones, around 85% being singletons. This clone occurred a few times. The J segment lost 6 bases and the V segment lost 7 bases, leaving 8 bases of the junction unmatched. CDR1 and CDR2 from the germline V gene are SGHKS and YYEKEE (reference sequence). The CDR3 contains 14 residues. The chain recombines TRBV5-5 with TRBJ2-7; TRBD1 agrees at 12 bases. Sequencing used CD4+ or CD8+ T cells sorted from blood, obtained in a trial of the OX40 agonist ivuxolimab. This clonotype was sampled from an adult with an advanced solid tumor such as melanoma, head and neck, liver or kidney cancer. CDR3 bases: TGTGCCAGCGTACTGGGACAGGGGGCGTCCGAGCAGTACTTC. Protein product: CASVLGQGASEQYF.